Presented here are 14 T cell receptor beta chains from one specimen sequenced in a study of Graves' ophthalmopathy and Graves' hyperthyroidism. Amplified material comprised TCR beta CDR3 regions derived from RNA transcripts. Following a first-round RT-PCR that used HTBI primers, a second-round multiplex PCR was carried out. TCRdb recomputed calls from the multiplex PCR reads with MiXCR, one row per CDR3 protein. The sample has over a million distinct CDR3 sequences, roughly two fifths seen once. The sequenced sample was peripheral blood or thyroid tissue (not recorded which). Receptors were obtained from an adult man with Graves' hyperthyroidism.

This clonotype was found many times. The rearrangement joins TRBV4-1 to TRBJ2-7; TRBD1 aligns across 7 bases. The CDR3 runs 15 residues. J gave up 7 bases and V 1 base, and 10 bases lay outside the gene matches. Germline V lookup: CDR1 MGHRA, CDR2 YSYEKL. The CDR3 DNA reads TGCGCCAGCAGCCAAGCCCTGGGACAGAGAGGAGAGCAGTACTTC. As protein: CASSQALGQRGEQYF.

This clonotype was detected many times. This sequence joins TRBV15 and TRBJ1-5; no reliable D call. This CDR3 is 14 amino acids long. Germline CDR1 and CDR2: LNHNV and YYDKDF (reference sequence). V was trimmed by 1 base and J by 3 bases, leaving 7 bases between them. The CDR3 is CATSRGTFNQPQHF. The CDR3 bases are TGTGCCACCAGCAGAGGGACGTTCAATCAGCCCCAGCATTTT. Combining the CDR3 with reference TRBV15 and TRBJ1-5 gives the whole variable domain DAMVIQNPRYQVTQFGKPVTLSCSQTLNHNVMYWYQQKSSQAPKLLFHYYDKDFNNEADTPDNFQSRRPNTSFCFLDIRSPGLGDTAMYLCATSRGTFNQPQHFGDGTRLSIL.

V gene TRBV7-2 combines with J gene TRBJ1-5; 9 positions agree with TRBD1. The CDR3 extends over 15 amino acids. In germline, CDR1 is SGHTA, CDR2 FQGNSA. Unmatched junction bases numbered 8, after V lost 5 bases and J lost 6 bases. Written as DNA, the CDR3 is TGTGCCAGCAGCAGCGCCGGACAGGGGTTTCAGCCCCAGCATTTT. It is translated as CASSSAGQGFQPQHF.

The table lists this clonotype with many counts. The chain has TRBV27 and TRBJ1-5, with D possibly TRBD1 on 6 matching bases. V lost 8 bases and J 6 bases, leaving 14 bases between the germline ends. The CDR3 loop spans 13 amino acids. Looked up from germline, CDR1 is MNHEY and CDR2 is SMNVEV (reference sequence). The CDR3 sequence: CASGTGTGQPQHF. The CDR3 nucleotides are TGTGCCAGCGGTACAGGGACTGGTCAGCCCCAGCATTTT.

As regards this clonotype: Germline and junction disagree at one end, which may indicate a read error. The rearrangement joins TRBV4-3 to TRBJ2-1; D gene unclear. The CDR3 length is 14 residues. Germline CDR1 is LGHNA and CDR2 is YSLEER. CDR3 region: CASSPSFNYNEQLF. DNA for the CDR3: TGCGCCAGCAGCCCATCCTTTAACTACAATGAGCAGCTCTTC.

The chain uses TRBV18 and TRBJ1-5, with D perhaps matching TRBD1 (5 bases). CDR3 size: 15 residues. Germline V gene sequence: CDR1 KGHSH, CDR2 LQKENI. The ends were cut back, 4 bases at V and 5 bases at J, with 15 bases in the middle. In DNA form, the CDR3 reads TGTGCCAGCTCACAGACAGCCGGAGGAGATCAGCCCCAGCATTTT. It codes for CASSQTAGGDQPQHF.

The V gene is TRBV12-3 or TRBV12-4, the J gene TRBJ2-2, with D perhaps given as TRBD1 or TRBD2 (5 bases each). V lost 8 bases and J lost 2, with 9 bases in between. The CDR3 covers 13 residues. The CDR3 loop reads CASEGSNTGELFF. CDR3 nucleotide sequence: TGTGCCAGCGAGGGGTCTAACACCGGGGAGCTGTTTTTT.

This clonotype was seen at least ten times. This chain connects TRBV10-1 to TRBJ1-1; TRBD1 might be the D (5 bases). The CDR3 has 13 residues. Trimming cost V 6 bases and J 0 bases, with 8 bases left between them. Germline-derived CDR1 and CDR2 are WNHNN and SYGVQD (reference sequence). CDR3 in amino acids: CASSAQVNTEAFF. As DNA, the CDR3 is TGCGCCAGCAGCGCACAGGTGAACACTGAAGCTTTCTTT.

The chain combines TRBV10-3 with TRBJ1-5; 10 nucleotides align to TRBD1. This CDR3 has 14 amino acids. Germline CDR1 is ENHRY and CDR2 is SYGVKD. Trimming cost V 6 bases and J 8 bases; bases outside gene matches: 7. Here the CDR3 reads CAISVGDRGEPQHF. Written as DNA, the CDR3 is TGTGCCATCAGCGTAGGGGACAGGGGTGAGCCCCAGCATTTT.

The J gene is TRBJ1-1, the V gene TRBV4-2; D gene ambiguous. Germline CDR1 and CDR2: LGHNA and YNFKEQ. The CDR3 sequence is 16 residues long. Trimming removed 3 bases at V and 2 bases at J, with 16 bases between. The CDR3, as DNA: TGTGCCAGCAGCCACCACCACCTCGAACGTAACACTGAAGCTTTCTTT. Protein sequence: CASSHHHLERNTEAFF.

This clonotype was observed many times. The DNA of the CDR3 is TGTGCCAGTAGTATAGATCACGGGCCTTCGGGATACACCTTC. Translated: CASSIDHGPSGYTF. The chain is built from TRBV19 and TRBJ1-2, with unresolved D. The CDR3 covers 14 residues. Per the germline V gene, CDR1 is LNHDA and CDR2 is SQIVND (reference sequence). Between the trimmed V and J ends, which lost 0 bases and 11 bases, there was a span of 16 bases. Full variable domain (remainder filled in from reference TRBV19 and TRBJ1-2): DGGITQSPKYLFRKEGQNVTLSCEQNLNHDAMYWYRQDPGQGLRLIYYSQIVNDFQKGDIAEGYSVSREKKESFPLTVTSAQKNPTAFYLCASSIDHGPSGYTFGSGTRLTVV.

The rearrangement uses TRBV7-9 and TRBJ2-1; 8 nucleotides match TRBD2. The CDR3 extends over 15 amino acids. The V gene end was trimmed by 2 bases and the J gene end by 6 bases; junction bases not matched to a gene: 6. CDR1 SEHNR and CDR2 FQNEAQ come from the germline V gene (reference sequence). The CDR3 coding sequence is TGTGCCAGCAGCTTAACCAGCGGGAGAGTCAATGAGCAGTTCTTC. This sequence encodes CASSLTSGRVNEQFF.

The sample holds many counts of this clonotype. The rearrangement links TRBV2 to TRBJ2-7; unclear D gene. V was cut by 2 bases and J by 5 bases, with 1 base left in between. The length of the CDR3 is 10 residues. In germline, CDR1 is SNHLY, CDR2 FYNNEI. As DNA, the CDR3 is TGTGCCAGCAGTGAACACGAGCAGTACTTC. Its translation: CASSEHEQYF.

At least ten counts were recorded for this clonotype. This chain joins TRBV19 and TRBJ1-5; the D is unclear. The germline gives CDR1 LNHDA, CDR2 SQIVND (reference sequence). The CDR3 sequence is 14 residues long. Between the trimmed V and J ends, which lost 6 bases and 3 bases, there was a span of 12 bases. The CDR3 coding sequence is TGTGCCAGTAGGGGCAAGGAAAACAATCAGCCCCAGCATTTT. Residues: CASRGKENNQPQHF. The full variable domain, rest sourced from reference TRBV19 and TRBJ1-5, is DGGITQSPKYLFRKEGQNVTLSCEQNLNHDAMYWYRQDPGQGLRLIYYSQIVNDFQKGDIAEGYSVSREKKESFPLTVTSAQKNPTAFYLCASRGKENNQPQHFGDGTRLSIL.